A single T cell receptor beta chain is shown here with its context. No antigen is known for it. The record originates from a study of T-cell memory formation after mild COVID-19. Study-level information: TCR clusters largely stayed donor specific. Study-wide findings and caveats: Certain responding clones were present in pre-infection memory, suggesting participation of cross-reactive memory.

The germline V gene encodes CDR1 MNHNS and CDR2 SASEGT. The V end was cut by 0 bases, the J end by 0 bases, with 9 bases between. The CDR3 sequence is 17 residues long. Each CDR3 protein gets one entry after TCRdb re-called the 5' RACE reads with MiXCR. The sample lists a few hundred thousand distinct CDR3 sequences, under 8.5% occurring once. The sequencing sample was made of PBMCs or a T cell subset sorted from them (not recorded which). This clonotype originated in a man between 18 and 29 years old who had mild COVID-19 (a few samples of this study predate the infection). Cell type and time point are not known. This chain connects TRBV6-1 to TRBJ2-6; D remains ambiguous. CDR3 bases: TGTGCCAGCAGTGAAGCGGGGTTAGGCTCTGGGGCCAACGTCCTGACTTTC. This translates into CASSEAGLGSGANVLTF.